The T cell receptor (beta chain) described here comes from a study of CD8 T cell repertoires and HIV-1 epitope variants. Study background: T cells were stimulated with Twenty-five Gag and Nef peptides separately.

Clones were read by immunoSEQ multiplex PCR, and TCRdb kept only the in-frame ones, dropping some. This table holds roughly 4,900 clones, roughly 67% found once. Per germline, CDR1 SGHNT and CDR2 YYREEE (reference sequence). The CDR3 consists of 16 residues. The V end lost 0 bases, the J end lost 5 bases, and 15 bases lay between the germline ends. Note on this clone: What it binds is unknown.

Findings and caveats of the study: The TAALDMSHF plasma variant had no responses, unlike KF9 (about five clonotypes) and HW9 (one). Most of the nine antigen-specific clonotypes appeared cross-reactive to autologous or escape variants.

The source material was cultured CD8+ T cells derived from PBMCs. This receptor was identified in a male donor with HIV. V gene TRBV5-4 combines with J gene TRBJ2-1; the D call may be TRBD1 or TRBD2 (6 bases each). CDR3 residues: CASSLVVGGRDNEQFF. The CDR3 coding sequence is TGTGCCAGCAGCTTGGTAGTGGGGGGCCGGGACAATGAGCAGTTCTTC.